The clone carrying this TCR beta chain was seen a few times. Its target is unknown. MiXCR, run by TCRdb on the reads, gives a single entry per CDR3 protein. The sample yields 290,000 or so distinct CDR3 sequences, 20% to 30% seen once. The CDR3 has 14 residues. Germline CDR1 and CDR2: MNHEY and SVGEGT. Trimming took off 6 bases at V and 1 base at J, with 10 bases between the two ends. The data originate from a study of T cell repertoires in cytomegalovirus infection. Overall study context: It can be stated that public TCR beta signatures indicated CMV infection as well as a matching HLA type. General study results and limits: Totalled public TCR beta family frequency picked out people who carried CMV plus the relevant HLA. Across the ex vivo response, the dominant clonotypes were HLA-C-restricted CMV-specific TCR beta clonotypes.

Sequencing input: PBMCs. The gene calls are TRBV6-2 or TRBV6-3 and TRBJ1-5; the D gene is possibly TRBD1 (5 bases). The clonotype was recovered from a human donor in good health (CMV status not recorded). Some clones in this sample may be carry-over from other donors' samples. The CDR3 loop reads CASRRQQSNQPQHF. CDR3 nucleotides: TGTGCCAGCAGACGACAGCAGAGCAATCAGCCCCAGCATTTT.